This TCR beta chain came from a study of chemoradiotherapy in HPV16-positive cancers. The wider study: A couple of HPV16-positive patients' cells yielded candidate HPV-specific clones and common motifs.

Data came from immunoSEQ multiplex PCR; TCRdb stores just in-frame clones and leaves some out. The sample records about 68,000 clones, roughly 86% being singletons. Comments on this clone: Its antigen remains unidentified.

The V and J ends lost 6 bases and 1 base respectively, with 13 bases between them. Germline CDR1 is SGHRS and CDR2 is YFSETQ. This CDR3 spans 14 amino acids. Study-level findings and limits: The functional HPV-specific definition rests on just a couple of HPV16-positive patients. Candidate HPV-specific clones and E7-related TCR motifs grew in tumor during treatment.

The chain links TRBV5-1 to TRBJ1-1; D is possibly TRBD1 (6 bases). The TCR originated in a human donor with HPV-associated anogenital cancer. Sequenced here: blood, sampled from a patient who underwent chemoradiotherapy. CDR3 sequence (DNA): TGCGCCAGCACGCTCGGACAGACGAACACTGAAGCTTTCTTT. Translated: CASTLGQTNTEAFF.